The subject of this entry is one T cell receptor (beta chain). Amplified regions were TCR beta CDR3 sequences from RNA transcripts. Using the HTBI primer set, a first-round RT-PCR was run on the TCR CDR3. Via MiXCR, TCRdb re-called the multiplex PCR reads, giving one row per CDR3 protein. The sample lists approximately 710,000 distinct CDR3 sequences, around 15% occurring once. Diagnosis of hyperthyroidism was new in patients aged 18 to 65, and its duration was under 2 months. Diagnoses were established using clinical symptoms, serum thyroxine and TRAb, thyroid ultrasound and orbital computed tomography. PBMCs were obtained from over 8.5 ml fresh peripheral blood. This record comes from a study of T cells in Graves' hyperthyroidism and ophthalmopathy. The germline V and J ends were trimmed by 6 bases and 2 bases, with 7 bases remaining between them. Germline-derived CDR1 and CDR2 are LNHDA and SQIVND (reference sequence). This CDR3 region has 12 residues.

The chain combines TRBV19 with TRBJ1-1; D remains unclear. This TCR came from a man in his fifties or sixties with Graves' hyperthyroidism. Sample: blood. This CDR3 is CASRDFNTEAFF. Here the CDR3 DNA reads TGTGCCAGTAGGGACTTCAACACTGAAGCTTTCTTT.